The present T cell receptor beta chain was sequenced within a study of blood T cell repertoires in COVID-19. Study information: Researchers got acute and convalescent COVID-19 samples from the United States, Italy and Spain.

Under the authors' procedure: How many nucleated cells were present was estimated from reference gene primer amplification. TCRdb's table, derived via immunoSEQ multiplex PCR, lists solely in-frame clones and lacks some. V and J calls and clone size follow that table, whereas D and trimming were derived from the DNA. The data contain 300,000 to 450,000 clones, 85% to 90% of them singletons. Cohorts were assigned according to the clinical history that participants reported. Resolution of symptoms, clearance, or two negative PCRs was present in recovered Cohort 3 donors. Trimming removed 6 bases from V and 0 bases from J; junction bases left unmatched: 7. This CDR3 is 15 amino acids long. Germline CDR1 reads SGDLS; CDR2 reads YYNGEE.

This receptor was obtained from a man between 18 and 35 years old who had recovered from COVID-19. Sequencing was performed on PBMCs or T cells enriched from blood (not recorded which). J is TRBJ2-3 and V is TRBV9; 7 nucleotides match TRBD1. In DNA, the CDR3 is TGTGCCAGCACCGAACAGGGGTGGAGCACAGATACGCAGTATTTT. As protein: CASTEQGWSTDTQYF.